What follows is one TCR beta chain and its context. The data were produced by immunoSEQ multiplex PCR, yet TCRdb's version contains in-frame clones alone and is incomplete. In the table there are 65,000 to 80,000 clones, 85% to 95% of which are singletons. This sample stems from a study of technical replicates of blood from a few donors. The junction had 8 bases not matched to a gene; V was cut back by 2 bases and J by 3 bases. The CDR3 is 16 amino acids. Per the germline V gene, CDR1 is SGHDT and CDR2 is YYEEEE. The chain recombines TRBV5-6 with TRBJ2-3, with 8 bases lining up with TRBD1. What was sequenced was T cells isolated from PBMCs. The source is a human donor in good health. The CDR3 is CASSFGQGGRTDTQYF. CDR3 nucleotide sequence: TGTGCCAGCAGCTTCGGACAGGGTGGTCGGACAGATACGCAGTATTTT. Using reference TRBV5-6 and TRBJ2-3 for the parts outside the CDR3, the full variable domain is DAGVTQSPTHLIKTRGQQVTLRCSPKSGHDTVSWYQQALGQGPQFIFQYYEEEERQRGNFPDRFSGHQFPNYSSELNVNALLLGDSALYLCASSFGQGGRTDTQYFGPGTRLTVL.